A selection of T cell receptor beta chains follows, all from one sample in a study of cytomegalovirus exposure and HLA in healthy donors. Sequenced by immunoSEQ multiplex PCR; TCRdb stores in-frame clones only, minus some. In the table there are under 40,000 clones, 75% to 90% of which are singletons. The specimen sequenced was PBMCs. These receptors were taken from a male donor in good health and CMV-seronegative. Both conserved end residues are part of each CDR3. A D gene is named only where the DNA matches it firmly. Not every row has a clone size; where given, it reads once, few, many or a size class.

clone_size | d_call | j_call | v_call | cdr3_nt | cdr3_aa
- | TRBD2 | TRBJ2-2 | TRBV4-1 | TGCGCCAGCAGCCAAGTTACGGGGGGGTTAAGGACCGGGGAGCTGTTTTTT | CASSQVTGGLRTGELFF
- | - | TRBJ1-1 | TRBV28 | TGTGCCAGCAGTAAGTCGAGCACTGAAGCTTTCTTT | CASSKSSTEAFF
- | TRBD2 | TRBJ2-7 | TRBV28 | TGTGCCAGCCGGCTAGCGGGAAATCGGGGCGAGCAGTACTTC | CASRLAGNRGEQYF
- | - | TRBJ1-1 | TRBV2 | TGTGCCAGCAGTACATACAGGGCTGAAGCTTTCTTT | CASSTYRAEAFF
few | - | TRBJ1-6 | TRBV27 | TGTGCCAGCAGTTTATCTTTTCAGGGAAGCTCCTATAATTCACCCCTCCACTTT | CASSLSFQGSSYNSPLHF
- | - | TRBJ2-1 | TRBV30 | TGTGCCTGCCGGGCGGGCTCCTACAATGAGCAGTTCTTC | CACRAGSYNEQFF
- | - | TRBJ2-1 | TRBV28 | TGTGCCAGCAGCTACCCGGATGAGCAGTTCTTC | CASSYPDEQFF
- | TRBD1 | TRBJ1-1 | TRBV27 | TGTGCCAGCAGTTCTGGACAGGGGGCGACGAACACTGAAGCTTTCTTT | CASSSGQGATNTEAFF
once | - | TRBJ2-3 | TRBV27 | TGTGCCAGCAGTTTATTCTCTTTGGATACGCAGTATTTT | CASSLFSLDTQYF
- | - | TRBJ2-1 | TRBV5-1 | TGCGCCAGCAGCTTGGCCCAGCAGGGTGAGCAGTTCTTC | CASSLAQQGEQFF
- | - | TRBJ1-6 | TRBV6-1 | TGTGCCAGCAAAGGAGATTACTTTAATTCACCCCTCCACTTT | CASKGDYFNSPLHF
- | - | TRBJ2-3 | TRBV10-2 | TGCGCCAGCAGTGGCGCGGGACGAATCGATACGCAGTATTTT | CASSGAGRIDTQYF
- | TRBD1 | TRBJ1-1 | TRBV4-1 | TGCGCCAGCAGCCACGGAAACCGGGACAGAGACATGAACACTGAAGCTTTCTTT | CASSHGNRDRDMNTEAFF
- | - | TRBJ2-1 | TRBV9 | TGTGCCAGCAGCTTGAGGGTACTTCGACCCTACAATGAGCAGTTCTTC | CASSLRVLRPYNEQFF
- | TRBD1 | TRBJ1-4 | TRBV6-1 | TGTGCCAGCAGTGACCGACAGGGTGCAACTAATGAAAAACTGTTTTTT | CASSDRQGATNEKLFF
- | - | TRBJ2-3 | TRBV4-3 | TGCGCCAGCAGCCAAGAAAAGGGGCTACCTACCACAGATACGCAGTATTTT | CASSQEKGLPTTDTQYF
- | TRBD2 | TRBJ2-3 | TRBV9 | TGTGCCAGCAGCCGTGGGAGGGCCCCCCCTGCGCAGTATTTT | CASSRGRAPPAQYF
- | TRBD1 | TRBJ2-3 | TRBV13 | TGTGCCAGCAGCTTAGAAACACCGGGACAGGGCACAGATACGCAGTATTTT | CASSLETPGQGTDTQYF
- | - | TRBJ1-4 | TRBV5-1 | TGCGCCAGCAGCCCCCGACAGGCTAATGAAAAACTGTTTTTT | CASSPRQANEKLFF
- | TRBD1 | TRBJ1-1 | TRBV9 | TGTGCCAGCAGCCCATCGGGACAGAGCGCTGAAGCTTTCTTT | CASSPSGQSAEAFF
- | TRBD2 | TRBJ2-3 | TRBV4-3 | TGCGCCAGCAGCCAACTAGCGGGGACGCAGTATTTT | CASSQLAGTQYF
- | - | TRBJ1-6 | TRBV9 | TGTGCCAGCAGCGTAGAGGACACCTTTCATTCACCCCTCCACTTT | CASSVEDTFHSPLHF
- | TRBD2 | TRBJ2-1 | TRBV6-4 | TGTGCCAGCAGTCCTACCGGGACTAGCGGAAACAATGAGCAGTTCTTC | CASSPTGTSGNNEQFF
- | - | TRBJ2-5 | TRBV7-8 | TGTGCCAGCAGCTTTAGGAGTTCCCAAGAGACCCAGTACTTC | CASSFRSSQETQYF
once | TRBD2 | TRBJ2-2 | TRBV4-2 | TGTGCCAGCAGCCAAGAGTCGGGGGGTCCCGGGGAGCTGTTTTTT | CASSQESGGPGELFF
- | TRBD2 | TRBJ2-1 | TRBV7-6 | TGTGCCAGCAGCTCCGGACTAGCGGGAGTCCATGAGCAGTTCTTC | CASSSGLAGVHEQFF
- | TRBD2 | TRBJ2-2 | TRBV29-1 | TGCAGCGTCCCCGGGACTAGAGTCACCGGGGAGCTGTTTTTT | CSVPGTRVTGELFF
- | - | TRBJ1-4 | TRBV28 | TGTGCCAGCAGTCCGCCGGGGGGTGCTCGTGAAAAACTGTTTTTT | CASSPPGGAREKLFF
few | - | TRBJ1-3 | TRBV19 | TGTGCCAGTAGTGGTGTCGCGATCTCTGGAAACACCATATATTTT | CASSGVAISGNTIYF
- | - | TRBJ2-2 | TRBV5-1 | TGCGCCAGCAGCTTGGTACAGGGCGGTGCCGGGGAGCTGTTTTTT | CASSLVQGGAGELFF
- | - | TRBJ2-5 | TRBV9 | TGTGCCAGCAGCGTCAGGCGGGGAGAGACCCAGTACTTC | CASSVRRGETQYF
few | - | TRBJ1-1 | TRBV15 | TGTGCCACCAGCAGAGATCCGGGGTCTGAAGCTTTCTTT | CATSRDPGSEAFF
- | - | TRBJ2-5 | TRBV7-2 | TGTGCCAGCAGCTTACTCGGGGGTAGGGAGACCCAGTACTTC | CASSLLGGRETQYF
- | - | TRBJ2-1 | TRBV9 | TGTGCCAGCAGCGTAGGGGGACTCCAAGAGCAGTTCTTC | CASSVGGLQEQFF
- | - | TRBJ2-7 | TRBV7-3 | TGTGCCAGCAGCTTAACCCGGGACTCGAGCTCCTACGAGCAGTACTTC | CASSLTRDSSSYEQYF
- | TRBD1 | TRBJ1-2 | TRBV5-6 | TGTGCCAGCAGCTTAGGACAGGGGGGTTGGTTCGCTGGCTACACCTTC | CASSLGQGGWFAGYTF
- | - | TRBJ1-3 | TRBV7-9 | TGTGCCAGCAGCCCAGCAGGGGGAAACACCATATATTTT | CASSPAGGNTIYF
- | TRBD1 | TRBJ1-2 | TRBV4-1 | TGCGCCAGCAGCCAAGAAGGGGACAGGGGTTTCGGGTACACCTTC | CASSQEGDRGFGYTF
- | - | TRBJ1-1 | TRBV7-9 | TGTGCCAGCAGACGGCCCCCAGGGACTCATGGGGACACTGAAGCTTTCTTT | CASRRPPGTHGDTEAFF
- | - | TRBJ2-7 | TRBV27 | TGTGCCAGCAGTTTATTTTCCAGGGCAGGCTACGAGCAGTACTTC | CASSLFSRAGYEQYF
- | - | TRBJ2-7 | TRBV30 | TGTGCCTGGAGTGACAGGGAGAGCTCCTACGAGCAGTACTTC | CAWSDRESSYEQYF
- | TRBD1 | TRBJ2-7 | TRBV7-2 | TGTGCCAGCAGCTTACGGGACAGGGGTTCCGAGCAGTACTTC | CASSLRDRGSEQYF
- | - | TRBJ1-2 | TRBV5-6 | TGTGCCAGCAGCCGCAGCATTAGGAGAGCTAACTATGGCTACACCTTC | CASSRSIRRANYGYTF
- | - | TRBJ2-7 | TRBV5-1 | TGCGCCAGCTCCTCAGGGGCGGATTCTAGGGAGCAGTACTTC | CASSSGADSREQYF
- | - | TRBJ1-1 | TRBV7-9 | TGTGCCAGCAGCTTGGGGGGGTTAGGCACTGAAGCTTTCTTT | CASSLGGLGTEAFF
- | - | TRBJ2-3 | TRBV5-1 | TGCGCCAGCAGACATATCCTTCGCACAGATACGCAGTATTTT | CASRHILRTDTQYF
few | - | TRBJ2-7 | TRBV15 | TGTGCCACCAGCAGAGATCTTTCCGGGAGTAACGAGCAGTACTTC | CATSRDLSGSNEQYF
- | TRBD1 | TRBJ1-1 | TRBV29-1 | TGCAGCGCGAGACAGGGATCTGGCACTGAAGCTTTCTTT | CSARQGSGTEAFF
- | TRBD2 | TRBJ2-7 | TRBV5-6 | TGTGCCAGCAGCTTGTCCCGGGGGGTCTACGAGCAGTACTTC | CASSLSRGVYEQYF
- | TRBD1 | TRBJ2-5 | TRBV29-1 | TGCAGCGTAGACCGGGACAGGGGGTATCTCGGCGAGACCCAGTACTTC | CSVDRDRGYLGETQYF
- | - | TRBJ2-1 | TRBV10-3 | TGTGCCATCAGTGCTACCGGACAGAACAATGAGCAGTTCTTC | CAISATGQNNEQFF
- | - | TRBJ1-2 | TRBV15 | TGTGCCACCAGCAGAGTGCAGGCCAACTATGGCTACACCTTC | CATSRVQANYGYTF